This is a list of T cell receptor beta chains from one sample in a study of shared clonotypes between healthy human individuals. Assay: immunoSEQ multiplex PCR; the TCRdb copy retains only in-frame clones and omits some. The sample consists of approximately 1.9 million clones, around 93% of them appearing once. The sequenced material came from naive CD8+ T cells from PBMCs. These receptors were collected from a man aged 18 to 30 in good health. Some clones in this sample may be carry-over from other donors' samples. CDR3s include the opening cysteine and the closing phenylalanine or tryptophan. A D gene is named only where the DNA matches it firmly. Clone sizes are given selectively: once, few, many, or a class where the clone is expanded.

v_call	d_call	clone_size	j_call	cdr3_aa	cdr3_nt
TRBV19	TRBD2	-	TRBJ2-4	CASSPILAGGLNIQYF	TGTGCCAGTAGTCCCATCCTAGCGGGAGGTCTAAACATTCAGTACTTC
TRBV28	-	once	TRBJ1-3	CASSLRGFNFLAGNTIYF	TGTGCCAGCAGTTTACGAGGTTTTAACTTTCTGGCTGGAAACACCATATATTTT
TRBV5-6	-	once	TRBJ2-7	CASRVEGSPLEQYF	TGTGCCAGCAGGGTAGAGGGGTCACCCCTGGAGCAGTACTTC
TRBV9	-	-	TRBJ2-2	CASSVAAGADGELFF	TGTGCCAGCAGCGTAGCCGCAGGGGCGGACGGGGAGCTGTTTTTT
TRBV7-8	TRBD1	-	TRBJ2-7	CASSYRGLGSYEQYF	TGTGCCAGCAGCTACAGGGGGCTTGGCTCCTACGAGCAGTACTTC
TRBV6-5	-	once	TRBJ2-1	CTLSVRGGEQFF	TGCACCCTTAGCGTAAGAGGGGGTGAGCAGTTCTTC
TRBV15	-	-	TRBJ2-1	CATSSYTRLGGYEQFF	TGTGCCACCAGCAGTTATACGAGACTTGGGGGGTATGAGCAGTTCTTC
TRBV9	TRBD1	-	TRBJ1-2	CASSSNRDRGYYGYTF	TGTGCCAGCAGCAGCAACCGGGACAGGGGATACTATGGCTACACCTTC
TRBV6-1	-	-	TRBJ2-7	CASSARANYEQYF	TGTGCCAGCAGTGCGAGAGCGAACTACGAGCAGTACTTC
TRBV27	TRBD1	-	TRBJ2-7	CASSLSQGVSEEQYF	TGTGCCAGCAGTTTATCGCAGGGGGTATCTGAAGAGCAGTACTTC
TRBV9	TRBD2	-	TRBJ2-1	CASSVGRGLAAYNEQFF	TGTGCCAGCAGCGTAGGCAGGGGACTAGCGGCCTACAATGAGCAGTTCTTC
TRBV9	TRBD2	-	TRBJ2-3	CASSAIAGRRDTQYF	TGTGCCAGCAGCGCGATAGCGGGAAGAAGGGATACGCAGTATTTT
TRBV7-8	-	once	TRBJ1-2	CASVSGQSHTGYTF	TGTGCCAGCGTCAGTGGGCAGTCCCATACCGGCTACACCTTC
TRBV11-2	TRBD1	-	TRBJ2-3	CASSLDQSGTVTDTQYF	TGTGCCAGCAGCTTAGATCAATCGGGGACAGTCACAGATACGCAGTATTTT
TRBV7-9	TRBD2	-	TRBJ2-7	CASSLAGLAKGSYEQYF	TGTGCCAGCAGCTTAGCAGGACTAGCGAAAGGATCCTACGAGCAGTACTTC
TRBV28	-	-	TRBJ2-7	CASSFVSGGREQYF	TGTGCCAGCAGTTTCGTATCTGGGGGCAGGGAGCAGTACTTC
TRBV27	-	-	TRBJ2-5	CASSDGRMRGTETQYF	TGTGCCAGCAGTGACGGGAGGATGAGGGGGACGGAGACCCAGTACTTC
TRBV4-2	-	-	TRBJ1-3	CASSHNTGFGNTIYF	TGTGCCAGCAGCCACAACACAGGGTTTGGAAACACCATATATTTT
TRBV4-2	-	-	TRBJ1-4	CASSQRLRATNEKLFF	TGTGCCAGCAGCCAACGGTTGCGGGCAACTAATGAAAAACTGTTTTTT
TRBV2	-	-	TRBJ2-3	CASLGGGALWGTDTQYF	TGTGCCAGCCTGGGAGGGGGCGCGTTGTGGGGCACAGATACGCAGTATTTT
TRBV7-9	-	-	TRBJ1-3	CASSHPGPYGNTIYF	TGTGCCAGCAGCCATCCGGGACCCTATGGAAACACCATATATTTT
TRBV27	-	-	TRBJ2-3	CASSQLKAQGADTQYF	TGTGCCAGCAGCCAGCTCAAAGCCCAGGGAGCAGATACGCAGTATTTT
TRBV5-5	-	-	TRBJ1-1	CASSPKNARGSTEAFF	TGTGCCAGCAGCCCGAAGAATGCGAGGGGAAGTACTGAAGCTTTCTTT
TRBV5-1	-	-	TRBJ2-7	CASGAGTGLDEQYF	TGCGCCAGCGGAGCCGGGACTGGACTTGACGAGCAGTACTTC
TRBV7-9	TRBD1	-	TRBJ1-1	CASSPGTGRGVTEAFF	TGTGCCAGCAGCCCGGGGACAGGGAGGGGAGTCACTGAAGCTTTCTTT
TRBV27	TRBD1	once	TRBJ1-1	CASSLSTGAGTEAFF	TGTGCCAGCAGTTTATCCACAGGGGCGGGCACTGAAGCTTTCTTT
TRBV27	-	once	TRBJ1-2	CASSLFLPGGLYGYTF	TGTGCCAGCAGTTTGTTTCTGCCAGGTGGGCTTTATGGCTACACCTTC
TRBV11-2	-	-	TRBJ1-2	CASSGIQGGGYTF	TGTGCCAGCAGCGGAATACAGGGAGGTGGCTACACCTTC
TRBV2	-	-	TRBJ2-7	CARSSASPYEQYF	TGTGCCAGGTCGTCAGCGTCCCCCTACGAGCAGTACTTC
TRBV7-3	-	-	TRBJ2-7	CASSQVTGNEQYF	TGTGCCAGCAGCCAAGTGACAGGTAACGAGCAGTACTTC
TRBV29-1	-	-	TRBJ1-4	CSVVGVASNEKLFF	TGCAGCGTTGTCGGGGTAGCGTCTAATGAAAAACTGTTTTTT
TRBV7-9	TRBD1	-	TRBJ2-7	CASSLAVTGSYEQYF	TGTGCCAGCAGCTTAGCGGTGACAGGGTCTTACGAGCAGTACTTC
TRBV27	TRBD1	once	TRBJ1-5	CASSPGTGGPEPQHF	TGTGCCAGCAGCCCCGGGACAGGGGGACCCGAACCCCAGCATTTT
TRBV4-3	TRBD2	-	TRBJ2-2	CASSQRLADANTGELFF	TGCGCCAGCAGCCAACGGCTAGCGGACGCGAACACCGGGGAGCTGTTTTTT
TRBV15	TRBD1	-	TRBJ1-4	CATSSGQAPELVVF	TGTGCCACCAGCAGCGGACAGGCCCCGGAGCTTGTTGTTTTT
TRBV28	TRBD2	-	TRBJ2-7	CASSSPRERANYEQYF	TGTGCCAGCAGTTCCCCGCGGGAGCGGGCCAACTACGAGCAGTACTTC
TRBV4-1	-	-	TRBJ2-7	CASSQELGWEQYF	TGCGCCAGCAGCCAAGAATTGGGCTGGGAGCAGTACTTC
TRBV27	-	-	TRBJ2-7	CASSLSSGSTYEQYF	TGTGCCAGCAGTTTATCGAGTGGTTCTACCTACGAGCAGTACTTC